These 23 T cell receptor beta chains came from one sample sequenced in a study of PD-L1 blockade in urothelial cancer. Sequencing used immunoSEQ multiplex PCR; TCRdb keeps in-frame clones, though not all of them. The sample contains tens of thousands of clones, roughly 82% of which appear only once. The specimen comprised PBMCs, sampled around atezolizumab (anti-PD-L1) treatment. The receptors come from a man aged 70-80 years with urothelial cancer.

The sample holds a few counts of this clone. The chain is built from TRBV5-8 and TRBJ1-5; D may be TRBD1 (5 bases). CDR1 is SGHTS, CDR2 YDEGEE, per germline. This CDR3 region has 14 residues. Trimming removed 4 bases at V and 4 bases at J, with 12 bases between. The DNA of the CDR3 is TGTGCCAGCAGCCCTCGGGGGGGTAATCAGCCCCAGCATTTT. It specifies CASSPRGGNQPQHF.

The chain combines TRBV19 with TRBJ2-7; D not resolved. Trimming stripped 3 bases from V and 0 bases from J, with 12 bases between. The V gene's germline CDR1 is LNHDA and CDR2 SQIVND (reference sequence). There are 15 residues in the CDR3. CDR3 in DNA: TGTGCCAGTAGTATTTGGGTGACGGGCTCCTACGAGCAGTACTTC. This encodes CASSIWVTGSYEQYF.

This chain connects TRBV4-1 to TRBJ1-5, with D perhaps matching TRBD1 (5 bases). This CDR3 has 14 residues. Germline values: CDR1 MGHRA, CDR2 YSYEKL. V was cut by 8 bases and J by 5 bases, with 16 bases left in between. For the CDR3, the DNA is TGCGCCAGCGCAGGGCCCTCGGCCCATCAGCCCCAGCATTTT. Translation gives CASAGPSAHQPQHF.

The J gene is TRBJ1-4, the V gene TRBV5-8, with 10 bases that match TRBD1. Germline V gives CDR1 SGHTS, CDR2 YDEGEE. The V gene end was trimmed by 4 bases and the J gene end by 5 bases; junction bases not matched to a gene: 5. This CDR3 spans 15 amino acids. For the CDR3, the DNA is TGTGCCAGCAGCCCGCCGGGACAGGGGAATGAAAAACTGTTTTTT. Translated: CASSPPGQGNEKLFF.

This chain uses TRBV7-9 with TRBJ1-3, with a tentative D call TRBD1 (6 bases). Germline CDR1 is SEHNR and CDR2 is FQNEAQ (reference sequence). V was cut by 5 bases and J by 0 bases, with 14 bases left in between. This CDR3 contains 16 residues. The CDR3 here is CASSATGLRSGNTIYF. Written as DNA, the CDR3 is TGTGCCAGCAGCGCAACAGGGTTACGCTCTGGAAACACCATATATTTT.

The V and J genes are TRBV28 and TRBJ1-4; 12 bases agree with TRBD1. Trimming cost V 7 bases and J 3 bases; bases outside gene matches: 12. The germline V gene encodes CDR1 MDHEN and CDR2 SYDVKM. The CDR3 totals 18 residues. CDR3 DNA: TGTGCCAGCATCCTAGGGACAGGGGGCATTTCGTCTAATGAAAAACTGTTTTTT. Protein product: CASILGTGGISSNEKLFF.

The rearrangement joins TRBV2 to TRBJ2-1; 11 nucleotides line up with TRBD2. CDR1 and CDR2 from the germline V gene are SNHLY and FYNNEI. This CDR3 contains 14 residues. Germline trimming cut 8 bases from V and 7 bases from J; bases unmatched to any gene: 7. The CDR3 loop is CASAGTSGRNEQFF. DNA of the CDR3: TGTGCCAGCGCCGGGACTAGCGGTAGGAATGAGCAGTTCTTC.

This chain uses TRBV27 with TRBJ2-1, with D possibly being TRBD1 (5 bases). The germline V and J ends were trimmed by 6 bases and 4 bases, with 13 bases remaining between them. Germline assignment: CDR1 MNHEY and CDR2 SMNVEV (reference sequence). The CDR3 is 14 amino acids. CDR3 sequence (DNA): TGTGCCAGCAGAGGCAGGGCCCTTTACAATGAGCAGTTCTTC. Translated, it gives CASRGRALYNEQFF.

The genes are TRBV2 and TRBJ2-1; 7 bases line up with TRBD1. J lost 4 bases, V lost 8 bases, and 5 bases had no gene match. Germline CDR1 reads SNHLY; CDR2 reads FYNNEI. The CDR3 loop spans 13 amino acids. The CDR3 loop is CASGGQTYNEQFF. The CDR3 nucleotides read TGTGCCAGCGGGGGACAGACATACAATGAGCAGTTCTTC. The full variable domain, rest sourced from reference TRBV2 and TRBJ2-1, is EPEVTQTPSHQVTQMGQEVILRCVPISNHLYFYWYRQILGQKVEFLVSFYNNEISEKSEIFDDQFSVERPDGSNFTLKIRSTKLEDSAMYFCASGGQTYNEQFFGPGTRLTVL.

CDR3 nucleotide sequence: TGCGCCAGCAGCTTGTCTCCTTTGGCTCGGGATATGAATGAGCAGTTCTTC. Amino acids: CASSLSPLARDMNEQFF. The J gene is TRBJ2-1, the V gene TRBV5-1, with a weak D call TRBD2 (5 bases). V was shortened by 1 base and J by 7 bases, with 21 bases between the two germline ends. Per the germline V gene, CDR1 is SGHRS and CDR2 is YFSETQ. This CDR3 contains 17 residues.

J is TRBJ2-5 and V is TRBV7-2; 7 bases are shared with TRBD1. The germline gives CDR1 SGHTA, CDR2 FQGNSA. This CDR3 has 16 amino acids. J lost 1 base, V lost 3 bases, and 8 bases had no gene match. CDR3 bases: TGTGCCAGCAGCTTCCGAACAGGGGCAGCCCAAGAGACCCAGTACTTC. It translates to CASSFRTGAAQETQYF.

The genes are TRBV28 and TRBJ2-2; TRBD1 might be the D (6 bases). Trimming removed 4 bases from V and 1 base from J, with 13 bases in between. The germline V gene encodes CDR1 MDHEN and CDR2 SYDVKM. This CDR3 comprises 16 residues. This CDR3 is CASSSPRGQNTGELFF. The CDR3 DNA follows: TGTGCCAGCAGTTCCCCGAGGGGACAGAACACCGGGGAGCTGTTTTTT.

This clone turned up a few times. The V gene is TRBV5-4, the J gene TRBJ2-2; 9 bases align to TRBD2. The germline gives CDR1 SGHNT, CDR2 YYREEE (reference sequence). V lost 0 bases and J lost 3; bases outside the gene matches: 6. CDR3 length equals 17 residues. This CDR3 reads CASSLADSGSYTGELFF. The CDR3 DNA is TGTGCCAGCAGCTTGGCAGATAGCGGGAGTTACACCGGGGAGCTGTTTTTT.

The V call is TRBV30, the J call TRBJ2-6; the D gene is possibly TRBD2 (5 bases). There are 14 residues in the CDR3. Germline CDR1 reads GTSNPN; CDR2 reads SVGIG (reference sequence). The V and J ends lost 2 bases and 5 bases respectively, with 10 bases between them. CDR3 sequence (DNA): TGTGCCTGGAGTCGTCCCGGGAGGGCCAACGTCCTGACTTTC. It is translated as CAWSRPGRANVLTF.

This clone was observed a handful of times. The chain joins TRBV2 to TRBJ2-7; the match to TRBD1 covers 8 bases. Unmatched junction bases numbered 8, after V lost 9 bases and J lost 1 base. This CDR3 contains 14 residues. The germline V gene encodes CDR1 SNHLY and CDR2 FYNNEI. The CDR3 protein is CASERDRLSYEQYF. In DNA form, the CDR3 reads TGTGCCAGTGAAAGGGACAGGCTTTCCTACGAGCAGTACTTC. The full variable domain, with the rest looked up from reference TRBV2 and TRBJ2-7, is EPEVTQTPSHQVTQMGQEVILRCVPISNHLYFYWYRQILGQKVEFLVSFYNNEISEKSEIFDDQFSVERPDGSNFTLKIRSTKLEDSAMYFCASERDRLSYEQYFGPGTRLTVT.

This rearrangement joins TRBV4-1 to TRBJ2-7, with D possibly TRBD2 on 5 matching bases. Germline-derived CDR1 and CDR2 are MGHRA and YSYEKL. V lost 0 bases to trimming and J lost 0 bases, with 12 bases between them. The CDR3 has 16 residues. This chain's CDR3 is CASSQDLGGISYEQYF. The CDR3 DNA is TGCGCCAGCAGCCAAGATTTAGGAGGTATCTCCTACGAGCAGTACTTC.

The J gene is TRBJ1-4, the V gene TRBV29-1; TRBD1 aligns across 7 bases. Trimming took 1 base from V and 7 from J; bases not matched to a gene: 9. This CDR3 comprises 15 residues. CDR1 is SQVTM, CDR2 ANQGSEA, per germline. The CDR3 nucleotides are TGCAGCGTTGAAGTCACGACAGGGAAAATTGAAAAACTGTTTTTT. It encodes CSVEVTTGKIEKLFF.

This clone was seen a handful of times. J is TRBJ2-7 and V is TRBV4-3; D not certain. There are 14 residues in the CDR3. CDR1 is LGHNA, CDR2 YSLEER, per germline. V was clipped by 1 base and J by 6 bases, with 13 bases between them. CDR3 coding DNA: TGCGCCAGCAGCCAAGTGAGAGAGGTTGGCGAGCAGTACTTC. Protein: CASSQVREVGEQYF.

This chain links TRBV7-9 with TRBJ2-2, with unresolved D. The CDR3 is made up of 12 amino acids. Germline V gene lookup returns CDR1 SEHNR and CDR2 FQNEAQ (reference sequence). The germline V and J ends were trimmed by 5 bases and 5 bases, with 6 bases remaining between them. The chain's CDR3 is CASSPGTGELFF. The CDR3 nucleotides are TGTGCCAGCAGCCCCGGGACCGGGGAGCTGTTTTTT.

J is TRBJ2-1 and V is TRBV5-1, with 8 bases matching TRBD2. The CDR3 has 15 amino acids. The germline V gene has CDR1 SGHRS and CDR2 YFSETQ. The ends lost 4 bases at V and 6 bases at J; junction bases unmatched: 9. In DNA form, the CDR3 reads TGCGCCAGCAGCAGGGCCGGCGGGGGGCGCAATGAGCAGTTCTTC. This translates into CASSRAGGGRNEQFF.

The chain couples TRBV9 to TRBJ1-5; a possible D gene is TRBD1 (5 bases). This CDR3 is 13 amino acids long. The V end was cut by 3 bases, the J end by 7 bases, with 11 bases between. Looked up from germline, CDR1 is SGDLS and CDR2 is YYNGEE. The CDR3 bases are TGTGCCAGCAGCGGGGGGGTTGACCAGCCCCAGCATTTT. Residues: CASSGGVDQPQHF.

This chain joins TRBV7-8 and TRBJ2-1; maybe TRBD2 (7 bases). V lost 5 bases and J lost 4, with 15 bases in between. Germline V CDR1 and CDR2: SGHVS, FQNEAQ. The CDR3 is 15 residues long. CDR3 DNA: TGTGCCAGCAGCCCCAGGGCGGGGGCTTACAATGAGCAGTTCTTC. Amino acid sequence: CASSPRAGAYNEQFF. Full variable domain (outside the CDR3, taken from reference TRBV7-8 and TRBJ2-1): GAGVSQSPRYKVAKRGQDVALRCDPISGHVSLFWYQQALGQGPEFLTYFQNEAQLDKSGLPSDRFFAERPEGSVSTLKIQRTQQEDSAVYLCASSPRAGAYNEQFFGPGTRLTVL.

This clone came up once. The V call is TRBV7-7, the J call TRBJ2-3; D is unresolved. V lost 0 bases and J lost 3, with 4 bases in between. CDR1 is SSHAT, CDR2 FNYEAQ, per germline (reference sequence). CDR3 size: 13 residues. As DNA, the CDR3 is TGTGCCAGCAGCTTAGCTCAGACAGATACGCAGTATTTT. It codes for CASSLAQTDTQYF.